The 17 T cell receptor beta chains presented below share a single source sample, sequenced in a study of blood T cell repertoires in COVID-19 (TCRdb year 2020). Library prep was done by the immunoSEQ multiplex PCR assay. Not all clones reach the TCRdb copy of this immuneACCESS table, which keeps in-frame sequences only. Checked studies attribute under half of the gap to unresolved V genes and leave the rest unexplained. This sample holds tens of thousands of clones; around 80% were observed only once. The ten largest clones add up to 12% of the sample. The specimen sequenced was peripheral blood. All receptors derive from a human donor in a cohort sampled during active COVID-19.

The chain is built from TRBV7-3 and TRBJ2-5, with 7 bases fitting TRBD2. The CDR3 length is 14 residues. Trimming cost V 5 bases and J 4 bases; bases outside gene matches: 7. The germline V gene encodes CDR1 SGHTA and CDR2 FQGTGA. CDR3 nucleotide sequence: TGTGCCAGCAGCCCCTCAGGCGGGGGAGAGACCCAGTACTTC. It specifies CASSPSGGGETQYF.

CDR3 nucleotide sequence: TGTGCCAGCAGTCCCGTTAGTGGAGTAGTCTACAATGAGCAGTTCTTC. Its protein is CASSPVSGVVYNEQFF. The chain recombines TRBV28 with TRBJ2-1; no reliable D call. Germline lookup yields CDR1 MDHEN and CDR2 SYDVKM. V lost 5 bases and J lost 3, with 17 bases in between. The CDR3 runs 16 residues.

This chain uses TRBV19 with TRBJ1-4, with TRBD1 matching 10 bases. CDR3 length: 16 amino acids. Germline lookup yields CDR1 LNHDA and CDR2 SQIVND (reference sequence). V gave up 3 bases and J gave up 3 bases; unmatched junction bases: 4. The CDR3 protein is CASSIGTGAANEKLFF. DNA of the CDR3: TGTGCCAGTAGTATCGGGACAGGGGCCGCTAATGAAAAACTGTTTTTT. The variable domain in full, completed from reference TRBV19 and TRBJ1-4, reads DGGITQSPKYLFRKEGQNVTLSCEQNLNHDAMYWYRQDPGQGLRLIYYSQIVNDFQKGDIAEGYSVSREKKESFPLTVTSAQKNPTAFYLCASSIGTGAANEKLFFGSGTQLSVL.

This sequence joins TRBV3-1 (or the pseudogene TRBV3-2) and TRBJ1-3; weak D call: TRBD1 (5 bases). The ends were cut back, 7 bases at V and 1 base at J, with 8 bases in the middle. The CDR3 has 13 amino acids. Germline V gene data show CDR1 as LGHDT and CDR2 as YNNKEL (reference sequence). Written as DNA, the CDR3 is TGTGCCAGCACCAGGGTATCTGGAAACACCATATATTTT. This gives the protein CASTRVSGNTIYF.

The gene calls are TRBV4-2 and TRBJ2-2; D might be TRBD2 (5 bases). Germline V gives CDR1 LGHNA, CDR2 YNFKEQ. V lost 4 bases and J lost 6, with 27 bases in between. This CDR3 is 19 amino acids long. This CDR3 is CASSLVTTHTTNPAGELFF. The CDR3 DNA reads as TGTGCCAGCAGCCTGGTAACCACCCACACGACTAATCCCGCCGGGGAGCTGTTTTTT.

The genes are TRBV19 and TRBJ1-4; 8 bases are shared with TRBD1. The CDR3 spans 15 residues. V lost 3 bases to trimming and J lost 10 bases; unmatched junction nucleotides: 10. Germline values: CDR1 LNHDA, CDR2 SQIVND (reference sequence). The CDR3 DNA reads TGTGCCAGTAGTATTTTAGGGACAGGAGACGGAAAACTGTTTTTT. The encoded protein is CASSILGTGDGKLFF. Together with reference TRBV19 and TRBJ1-4, the CDR3 gives the full variable domain: DGGITQSPKYLFRKEGQNVTLSCEQNLNHDAMYWYRQDPGQGLRLIYYSQIVNDFQKGDIAEGYSVSREKKESFPLTVTSAQKNPTAFYLCASSILGTGDGKLFFGSGTQLSVL.

This sequence joins TRBV30 and TRBJ2-1; TRBD2 agrees at 12 bases. V lost 3 bases to trimming and J lost 2 bases; unmatched junction nucleotides: 2. The CDR3 has 15 residues. Germline CDR1 is GTSNPN and CDR2 is SVGIG (reference sequence). CDR3 loop: CAWSGLAGPYNEQFF. The CDR3 coding sequence is TGTGCCTGGAGCGGACTAGCGGGACCCTACAATGAGCAGTTCTTC.

The genes are TRBV9 and TRBJ1-1; D unclear. Looked up from germline, CDR1 is SGDLS and CDR2 is YYNGEE. The V end lost 4 bases, the J end lost 1 base, and 8 bases lay between the germline ends. The CDR3 consists of 13 residues. The CDR3 DNA reads as TGTGCCAGCAGCCCATCCGGGAACACTGAAGCTTTCTTT. This codes for CASSPSGNTEAFF.

The chain links TRBV7-9 to TRBJ1-2; D may be TRBD1 (5 bases). CDR3 length: 15 residues. The V end lost 5 bases, the J end lost 3 bases, and 16 bases lay between the germline ends. Germline loops: CDR1 SEHNR, CDR2 FQNEAQ (reference sequence). This CDR3 reads CASSIGPLGHYGYTF. The CDR3 DNA reads as TGTGCCAGCAGCATCGGGCCCCTGGGGCACTATGGCTACACCTTC.

This clone has just a few counts. The CDR3 reads CAWSLGTGNTQYF. CDR3 nucleotides: TGTGCCTGGAGTCTAGGGACAGGGAATACGCAGTATTTT. The chain joins TRBV30 to TRBJ2-3; 9 positions match TRBD1. After removal of 2 bases from V and 7 bases from J, the junction contained 4 bases not matched to a gene. Germline V lookup: CDR1 GTSNPN, CDR2 SVGIG (reference sequence). The CDR3 length is 13 residues.

This chain joins TRBV7-2 and TRBJ2-3; 9 positions agree with TRBD2. This CDR3 is 15 amino acids long. Germline V CDR1 and CDR2: SGHTA, FQGNSA. V shed 4 bases and J 5 bases; nucleotides not matched to a gene: 7. This chain's CDR3 is CASSSRSSGGDTQYF. The CDR3, as DNA: TGTGCCAGCAGCTCCCGGAGTAGCGGGGGAGATACGCAGTATTTT.

The V call is TRBV3-1 (or the pseudogene TRBV3-2), the J call TRBJ2-1; D is possibly TRBD1 (6 bases). Germline lookup yields CDR1 LGHDT and CDR2 YNNKEL (reference sequence). V gave up 5 bases and J gave up 0 bases, with 14 bases separating them. The CDR3 is 16 amino acids. This CDR3 is CASSSRGGSSYNEQFF. The CDR3 region has the DNA TGTGCCAGCAGCTCGAGAGGGGGAAGCTCCTACAATGAGCAGTTCTTC.

The chain links TRBV28 to TRBJ2-3; 14 nucleotides line up with TRBD2. Trimming at V came to 5 bases and at J to 2 bases, leaving 9 bases not matched to a gene. This CDR3 has 18 amino acids. Germline V gene data show CDR1 as MDHEN and CDR2 as SYDVKM. The CDR3 protein is CASSRLAGGFFPTDTQYF. DNA of the CDR3: TGTGCCAGCAGTAGACTAGCGGGAGGGTTTTTCCCCACAGATACGCAGTATTTT.

The rearrangement links TRBV11-3 to TRBJ1-5, with a possible D match to TRBD1 (5 bases). The CDR3 is made up of 17 amino acids. From germline, CDR1 is SGHNT and CDR2 YENEEA. Trimming took off 1 base at V and 4 bases at J, with 17 bases between the two ends. CDR3 protein: CASSLGDPGGNNQPQHF. The DNA for the CDR3 is TGTGCCAGCAGCTTAGGGGACCCGGGGGGGAATAATCAGCCCCAGCATTTT.

This chain connects TRBV5-1 to TRBJ2-7; 9 positions agree with TRBD2. CDR1 and CDR2 (germline): SGHRS, YFSETQ. The CDR3 runs to 15 residues. The J segment lost 7 bases and the V segment lost 3 bases, leaving 11 bases of the junction unmatched. In nucleotides, the CDR3 is TGCGCCAGCAGCTCATCTAGCGGGATGCCTCGGGAGCAGTACTTC. Translating it yields CASSSSSGMPREQYF.

To note about this clone: Sequence at one end of the junction differs from germline and may be a read error. The rearrangement uses TRBV19 and TRBJ1-1, with 10 bases lining up with TRBD1. The CDR3 spans 15 residues. Germline V lookup: CDR1 LNHDA, CDR2 SQIVND (reference sequence). The CDR3 nucleotides read TGTGCCAGTAGTACCTGGGGACAGGGGAACGCTGAAGCTTTCTTT. Translation: CASSTWGQGNAEAFF.

The V gene is TRBV11-2, the J gene TRBJ1-2, with no clear D. Germline CDR1 reads SGHAT; CDR2 reads FQNNGV. The CDR3 sequence is 13 residues long. Trimming left V 1 base short and J 6 bases short, with 9 bases between. DNA of the CDR3: TGTGCCAGCAGCTTAGGGTCAACGGATGGCTACACCTTC. Residues: CASSLGSTDGYTF.